The 24 T cell receptor beta chains below were found in one sample sequenced in a study of T cell clonality in common variable immunodeficiency. Data came from immunoSEQ multiplex PCR; TCRdb stores just in-frame clones and leaves some out. The repertoire yields roughly 58,000 clones, none seen only once; the top ten contain around 5.4%. What was sequenced was peripheral blood mononuclear cells. These receptors were taken from a person aged 18 to 75 in good health.

Details on this clone: Coverage ceases 3 residues before the CDR3 finishes, and the germline J gene fills in the end. This sequence joins TRBV6-2 or TRBV6-3 and TRBJ1-1, with no clear D. CDR3 size: 15 residues. Germline V gene sequence: CDR1 MNHEY, CDR2 SVGEGT. CDR3 bases read: TGTGCCAGCAGTTCCCTGACTAGCGTCACAGATACG. It codes for CASSSLTSVTDT. The whole CDR3 protein is CASSSLTSVTDTAFF.

This clone has ten or more counts. The read finishes 3 residues shy of the CDR3 end, and the germline J gene is used to complete it. The chain links TRBV20-1 to TRBJ1-4, with D possibly TRBD1 on 5 matching bases. Germline values: CDR1 DFQATT, CDR2 SNEGSKA (reference sequence). V lost 7 bases and J lost 8, with 14 bases in between. This CDR3 region has 12 residues. The covered CDR3 bases are TGCAGTGATAGGAACAGGAACGAAAAA. This encodes CSDRNRNEK. The full-length CDR3 reads as CSDRNRNEKLFF.

This clone occurred many times. The CDR3 bases that were read are TGCGCCAGCAGCCACTACGGGGGACTAGAAGGTAGCACAGATACG. This codes for CASSHYGGLEGSTDT. In full, the CDR3 is CASSHYGGLEGSTDTQYF. The chain has TRBV4-1 and TRBJ2-3, with TRBD2 matching over 8 bases. The read stops 3 residues short of the end of the CDR3; the missing end is completed from the germline J gene. The CDR3 is 18 residues long. The J segment lost 0 bases and the V segment lost 3 bases, leaving 11 bases of the junction unmatched. The germline CDR1 and CDR2 sequences are MGHRA and YSYEKL.

This clone has a count of ten or more. The CDR3 end is not reached by the read, which stops 3 residues before it; the germline J gene fills it in. The rearrangement uses TRBV20-1 and TRBJ2-7, with TRBD1 matching 7 bases. V was clipped by 4 bases and J by 2 bases; unmatched bases: 8. The germline CDR1 and CDR2 sequences are DFQATT and SNEGSKA (reference sequence). The CDR3 runs to 14 residues. Incomplete CDR3 DNA: TGCAGTGCTAAAACACAGGGGACGGCCTACGAG. Translation: CSAKTQGTAYE. The full CDR3 protein is CSAKTQGTAYEQYF.

This clone was found many times. The observed sequence ends 3 residues before the CDR3 terminus, with the missing tail filled in from the germline J gene. The V gene is TRBV6-2 or TRBV6-3, the J gene TRBJ1-5; D call uncertain. V was shortened by 6 bases and J by 0 bases, with 12 bases between the two germline ends. Germline-derived CDR1 and CDR2 are MNHEY and SVGEGT. This CDR3 is 15 amino acids long. The CDR3 is CASSVKKHSNQPQHF. Incomplete CDR3 DNA: TGTGCCAGCAGCGTAAAGAAACATAGCAATCAGCCC.

With regard to this clone: Coverage ceases 3 residues before the CDR3 finishes, and the germline J gene fills in the end. V usage is TRBV27 and J usage is TRBJ2-5; TRBD1 agrees at 9 bases. Germline-derived CDR1 and CDR2 are MNHEY and SMNVEV (reference sequence). The CDR3 runs 16 residues. With 5 bases clipped from V and 7 bases from J, the junction kept 14 bases outside the gene matches. CDR3 residues: CASSPMAGQGYGTQYF. CDR3 bases read: TGTGCCAGCAGTCCCATGGCGGGACAGGGCTATGGGACC.

This clone was found many times. The CDR3 end lies 3 residues beyond the end of the read and is filled in from the germline J gene. The V gene is TRBV18, the J gene TRBJ1-2; 10 bases match TRBD1. This CDR3 has 17 amino acids. V trimming: 6 bases; J trimming: 1 base; junction bases outside the gene matches: 11. Per the germline V gene, CDR1 is KGHSH and CDR2 is LQKENI. The CDR3 reads CASSLLPGTGDNYGYTF. The CDR3 bases that were read are TGTGCCAGCTCTCTTCTTCCCGGGACAGGGGATAACTATGGC.

This clone was counted many times. The CDR3 extends 3 residues past the end of the read, so its final part is completed from the germline J gene. The chain combines TRBV9 with TRBJ2-7; 7 bases fit TRBD1. The CDR3 is made up of 14 amino acids. The junction had 4 bases not matched to a gene; V was cut back by 0 bases and J by 4 bases. Germline V lookup: CDR1 SGDLS, CDR2 YYNGEE. CDR3 bases read: TGTGCCAGCAGCGTAGGGACAGGCCAATACGAG. It codes for CASSVGTGQYE. In full, the CDR3 reads CASSVGTGQYEQYF.

This CDR3 reads CASSGQGLGNTIYF. Partial CDR3 DNA: TGTGCCAGCAGTGGACAGGGACTGGGAAACACC. The chain has TRBV2 and TRBJ1-3; 7 bases are shared with TRBD1. The read terminates 3 residues ahead of where the CDR3 ends, so the germline J gene completes it. Germline CDR1 and CDR2: SNHLY and FYNNEI. The trim removed 4 bases at V and 4 bases at J, leaving 4 bases unmatched. CDR3 length equals 14 residues.

This clone was detected many times. The observed sequence ends 3 residues before the CDR3 terminus, with the missing tail filled in from the germline J gene. The sample contains more than one DNA sequence encoding this CDR3. This rearrangement joins TRBV7-9 to TRBJ1-5; the match to TRBD1 covers 10 bases. This CDR3 has 15 residues. J lost 3 bases, V lost 5 bases, and 4 bases had no gene match. Germline lookup yields CDR1 SEHNR and CDR2 FQNEAQ (reference sequence). CDR3 protein: CASSPGTGDNQPQHF. The CDR3 bases that were read are TGTGCCAGCAGCCCCGGGACAGGGGACAATCAGCCC. Using reference TRBV7-9 and TRBJ1-5 for the parts outside the CDR3, the full variable domain is DTGVSQNPRHKITKRGQNVTFRCDPISEHNRLYWYRQTLGQGPEFLTYFQNEAQLEKSRLLSDRFSAERPKGSFSTLEIQRTEQGDSAMYLCASSPGTGDNQPQHFGDGTRLSIL.

This clone was recorded many times. Read sequence stops 3 residues before the CDR3 end, and the germline J gene provides the missing end. The chain joins TRBV20-1 to TRBJ2-1, with 13 bases aligning to TRBD2. Germline CDR1 and CDR2: DFQATT and SNEGSKA (reference sequence). J was trimmed by 7 bases and V by 5 bases; bases with no gene match: 5. The CDR3 totals 14 residues. CDR3 bases read: TGCAGTGCTGGAACTAGCGGGAGGGCAAATGAG. It is translated as CSAGTSGRANE. The CDR3 reads in full as CSAGTSGRANEQFF.

This clone was seen many times. The read falls 3 residues short of the CDR3 end, and the missing part is taken from the germline J gene. This sequence joins TRBV2 and TRBJ2-2; 7 nucleotides agree with TRBD1. The CDR3 runs to 14 residues. Germline loops: CDR1 SNHLY, CDR2 FYNNEI. V was pared by 6 bases and J by 6 bases, with 7 bases of the junction left unmatched. The CDR3 DNA, read in part, is TGTGCCAGCAGAGGACAGGTTGTTCCCGGGGAG. Translation gives CASRGQVVPGE. In full, the CDR3 reads CASRGQVVPGELFF.

This clone came up many times. The read halts 3 residues ahead of the CDR3 end, with the missing end drawn from the germline J gene. The rearrangement joins TRBV10-3 to TRBJ2-3, with 7 bases identical to TRBD2. Trimming took 0 bases from V and 4 from J; bases not matched to a gene: 1. The CDR3 is made up of 14 amino acids. Germline assignment: CDR1 ENHRY and CDR2 SYGVKD. CDR3 amino acids: CAISESTSADTQYF. The DNA read from the CDR3 is TGTGCCATCAGTGAGTCCACTAGCGCAGATACG.

About this clone: The CDR3 end falls 3 residues outside the read, so it is completed with the germline J gene. The V call is TRBV7-9, the J call TRBJ2-5; D not resolved. Trimming took 4 bases from V and 4 from J, leaving 4 bases between them. Germline V lookup: CDR1 SEHNR, CDR2 FQNEAQ (reference sequence). The CDR3 is 11 residues long. CDR3 region: CASSSLETQYF. The part of the CDR3 DNA that was read is TGTGCCAGCAGCTCACTAGAGACC.

This clone was recorded at least ten times. The chain's CDR3 is CASSLPTGPNEKLFF. Incomplete CDR3 DNA: TGCGCCAGCAGCCTCCCGACAGGACCTAATGAAAAA. The chain carries TRBV5-1 and TRBJ1-4; a possible D gene is TRBD1 (6 bases). With the read ending 3 residues before the CDR3 end, the germline J gene is used to fill in that end. V gave up 4 bases and J gave up 3 bases, with 13 bases separating them. CDR3 length equals 15 residues. Germline V gives CDR1 SGHRS, CDR2 YFSETQ.

This clone was seen at least ten times. Read data end 3 residues before the CDR3 end; the end is taken from the germline J gene. This sequence joins TRBV6-2 or TRBV6-3 and TRBJ2-1; unclear D gene. Per the germline V gene, CDR1 is MNHEY and CDR2 is SVGEGT. Trimming removed 2 bases from V and 3 bases from J, with 8 bases in between. CDR3 length: 14 amino acids. The CDR3 sequence: CASSYQADYNEQFF. The DNA read from the CDR3 is TGTGCCAGCAGTTACCAGGCCGACTACAATGAG.

This clone has ten or more counts. With the read ending 3 residues before the CDR3 end, the germline J gene is used to fill in that end. The rearrangement uses TRBV10-3 and TRBJ2-3, with D perhaps TRBD1 (5 bases). V gave up 2 bases and J gave up 1 base, with 7 bases separating them. CDR1 and CDR2 (germline): ENHRY, SYGVKD. The CDR3 covers 14 residues. The DNA read from the CDR3 is TGTGCCATCAGTGAGCAACAGGGCACAGATACG. Translated: CAISEQQGTDT. The full CDR3 reads CAISEQQGTDTQYF.

This clone was recorded at least ten times. The missing CDR3 end, 3 residues past where the read stops, is filled in from the germline J gene. The chain carries TRBV28 and TRBJ2-7; 9 bases are shared with TRBD2. Trimming cost V 3 bases and J 3 bases; bases outside gene matches: 21. The germline CDR1 and CDR2 sequences are MDHEN and SYDVKM. This CDR3 is 20 amino acids long. The CDR3 here is CASSFSPPRPRVAGVYEQYF. CDR3 bases read: TGTGCCAGCAGTTTTAGTCCGCCAAGGCCTCGGGTAGCGGGAGTCTACGAG.

This clone was seen repeatedly, ten times or more. The sequenced part of the CDR3 DNA is TGTGCCAGCAGTCCAGGGAAAAACACTGAA. Translated, it gives CASSPGKNTE. The entire CDR3 protein is CASSPGKNTEAFF. The chain recombines TRBV2 with TRBJ1-1; the D gene is possibly TRBD1 (5 bases). The read falls 3 residues short of the CDR3 end, and the missing part is taken from the germline J gene. Between the trimmed V and J ends, which lost 5 bases and 2 bases, there was a span of 9 bases. Per germline, CDR1 SNHLY and CDR2 FYNNEI. CDR3 size: 13 residues.

This clone came up many times. The missing CDR3 end, 3 residues past where the read stops, is filled in from the germline J gene. The chain employs TRBV28 and TRBJ2-3, with D possibly matching TRBD2 (5 bases). The CDR3 contains 13 residues. Germline CDR1 and CDR2: MDHEN and SYDVKM. V was shortened by 6 bases and J by 4 bases, with 11 bases between the two germline ends. CDR3 loop: CASRVTRADTQYF. Incomplete CDR3 DNA: TGTGCCAGCAGAGTCACTAGAGCAGATACG.

The table lists this clone with many counts. The read ends 3 residues before the CDR3 terminus; that terminus is restored from the germline J gene. V and J are TRBV18 and TRBJ1-2; 9 bases are shared with TRBD1. CDR3 length equals 14 residues. In germline, CDR1 is KGHSH, CDR2 LQKENI. Trimming removed 2 bases from V and 6 bases from J; junction bases left unmatched: 4. CDR3: CASSPIDRGNGYTF. The sequenced part of the CDR3 DNA is TGTGCCAGCTCACCAATAGACAGGGGGAATGGC.

Details on this clone: Sequencing ends 3 residues short of the CDR3 end; the germline J gene provides the rest. The chain has TRBV27 and TRBJ2-5, with 10 positions matching TRBD1. Germline values: CDR1 MNHEY, CDR2 SMNVEV (reference sequence). V lost 0 bases and J lost 6; bases outside the gene matches: 13. This CDR3 region has 18 residues. The CDR3 spells CASSLSSGDRGRVKTQYF. CDR3 DNA, as far as it was read: TGTGCCAGCAGTTTATCCAGCGGCGACAGGGGGCGAGTAAAGACC.

This clone showed up just a few times. The CDR3 end is not reached by the read, which stops 3 residues before it; the germline J gene fills it in. V and J are TRBV19 and TRBJ1-2, with a weak D call TRBD1 (5 bases). The CDR3 covers 13 residues. Per germline, CDR1 LNHDA and CDR2 SQIVND (reference sequence). CDR3 loop: CASKKREGYDYTF. The CDR3 bases that were read are TGTGCCAGTAAAAAGCGGGAGGGGTACGAC.

This clone was seen ten or more times. With the read ending 3 residues before the CDR3 end, the germline J gene is used to fill in that end. Other DNA sequences of this sample code for an identical CDR3. The chain has TRBV6-2 or TRBV6-3 and TRBJ2-5; tentative D call: TRBD2 (5 bases). V lost 2 bases and J lost 1, with 14 bases in between. The CDR3 extends over 16 amino acids. The V gene's germline CDR1 is MNHEY and CDR2 SVGEGT. The CDR3 here is CASSYEGLNLQETQYF. CDR3 DNA, as far as it was read: TGTGCCAGCAGTTACGAGGGCCTGAACCTCCAAGAGACC.